The rows below give T cell receptor beta chains drawn from one sample of a study of cytotoxic CD8 clonotypes in ibrutinib-treated CLL. Repertoires were generated with immunoSEQ multiplex PCR, while TCRdb's copy carries only in-frame clones and drops some. The data show 140,000 or so clones, 75% to 85% seen once. The material sequenced was PBMCs, taken after 12 months of ibrutinib treatment. These receptors came from a human donor with chronic lymphocytic leukemia. CDR3s include the opening cysteine and the closing phenylalanine or tryptophan. A D gene is named only where the DNA matches it firmly. Clone size is shown for a subset of rows, as once, few, many or a class of expanded clone.

D gene: .; J gene: TRBJ2-2; V gene: TRBV21-1; clone size: .; CDR3 protein: CAKPFLNGGGELFF; CDR3 DNA: TGTGCCAAGCCATTTCTAAATGGAGGCGGGGAGCTGTTTTTT
D gene: TRBD2; J gene: TRBJ2-1; V gene: TRBV7-9; clone size: .; CDR3 protein: CASRSRTSGRASYNEQFF; CDR3 DNA: TGTGCCAGCAGATCACGGACTAGCGGGAGGGCCTCCTACAATGAGCAGTTCTTC
D gene: TRBD1; J gene: TRBJ1-2; V gene: TRBV7-2; clone size: .; CDR3 protein: CASRLSRDSYGYTF; CDR3 DNA: TGTGCCAGCAGATTATCGAGGGACAGCTATGGCTACACCTTC
D gene: .; J gene: TRBJ2-7; V gene: TRBV7-8; clone size: .; CDR3 protein: CASSFGLRGDEQYF; CDR3 DNA: TGTGCCAGCAGCTTTGGACTCCGGGGAGACGAGCAGTACTTC
D gene: .; J gene: TRBJ2-1; V gene: TRBV9; clone size: .; CDR3 protein: CASSPPAGTYNEQFF; CDR3 DNA: TGTGCCAGCAGCCCACCAGCCGGGACGTACAATGAGCAGTTCTTC
D gene: .; J gene: TRBJ2-2; V gene: TRBV7-9; clone size: .; CDR3 protein: CASSLDVAGELFF; CDR3 DNA: TGTGCCAGCAGCTTAGATGTCGCCGGGGAGCTGTTTTTT
D gene: .; J gene: TRBJ2-4; V gene: TRBV7-2; clone size: .; CDR3 protein: CASSLTGTSRNIQYF; CDR3 DNA: TGTGCCAGCAGCTTAACCGGGACGTCTAGAAACATTCAGTACTTC
D gene: TRBD2; J gene: TRBJ2-7; V gene: TRBV7-6; clone size: .; CDR3 protein: CASSLGTSGSYEQYF; CDR3 DNA: TGTGCCAGCAGCCTCGGGACTAGCGGGTCCTACGAGCAGTACTTC
D gene: .; J gene: TRBJ1-5; V gene: TRBV19; clone size: once; CDR3 protein: CASSRAGYNQPQHF; CDR3 DNA: TGTGCCAGTAGTCGGGCAGGGTACAATCAGCCCCAGCATTTT
D gene: .; J gene: TRBJ2-2; V gene: TRBV5-1; clone size: .; CDR3 protein: CASGKSGPNTGELFF; CDR3 DNA: TGCGCCAGCGGGAAATCGGGACCGAACACCGGGGAGCTGTTTTTT
D gene: .; J gene: TRBJ2-7; V gene: TRBV9; clone size: .; CDR3 protein: CASSVGQGNYEQYF; CDR3 DNA: TGTGCCAGCAGCGTAGGGCAGGGAAACTACGAGCAGTACTTC
D gene: TRBD2; J gene: TRBJ2-7; V gene: TRBV18; clone size: .; CDR3 protein: CASSPGLAGDEQYF; CDR3 DNA: TGTGCCAGCTCACCGGGACTAGCGGGAGACGAGCAGTACTTC
D gene: .; J gene: TRBJ2-7; V gene: TRBV29-1; clone size: .; CDR3 protein: CSVEVTRSYEQYF; CDR3 DNA: TGCAGCGTTGAAGTGACTAGATCCTACGAGCAGTACTTC
D gene: .; J gene: TRBJ2-3; V gene: TRBV29-1; clone size: .; CDR3 protein: CSVEGLTEAGLTSTDTQYF; CDR3 DNA: TGCAGCGTTGAAGGCTTAACTGAAGCCGGTTTGACTAGCACAGATACGCAGTATTTT
D gene: TRBD1; J gene: TRBJ2-7; V gene: TRBV27; clone size: .; CDR3 protein: CASSVGQGAYEQYF; CDR3 DNA: TGTGCCAGCAGTGTCGGACAGGGAGCCTACGAGCAGTACTTC
D gene: TRBD2; J gene: TRBJ2-1; V gene: TRBV7-2; clone size: once; CDR3 protein: CASSLVLAGGYNEQFF; CDR3 DNA: TGTGCCAGCAGCTTAGTACTAGCGGGAGGCTACAATGAGCAGTTCTTC
D gene: TRBD1; J gene: TRBJ2-7; V gene: TRBV7-2; clone size: .; CDR3 protein: CASSTGQGDEQYF; CDR3 DNA: TGTGCCAGCAGTACGGGACAGGGGGACGAGCAGTACTTC
D gene: .; J gene: TRBJ2-7; V gene: TRBV5-1; clone size: .; CDR3 protein: CASGYGGVYEQYF; CDR3 DNA: TGCGCCAGCGGTTACGGCGGGGTCTACGAGCAGTACTTC
D gene: .; J gene: TRBJ2-6; V gene: TRBV2; clone size: once; CDR3 protein: CASSGAVSGANVLTF; CDR3 DNA: TGTGCCAGCAGTGGGGCAGTCTCTGGGGCCAACGTCCTGACTTTC
D gene: .; J gene: TRBJ2-3; V gene: TRBV5-1; clone size: .; CDR3 protein: CASSLFTPDTQYF; CDR3 DNA: TGCGCCAGCAGCTTGTTCACCCCAGATACGCAGTATTTT
D gene: .; J gene: TRBJ1-1; V gene: TRBV29-1; clone size: .; CDR3 protein: CSVMTGFDTEAFF; CDR3 DNA: TGCAGCGTTATGACAGGATTCGACACTGAAGCTTTCTTT
D gene: .; J gene: TRBJ2-7; V gene: TRBV11-2; clone size: .; CDR3 protein: CASSSSSLAEVEQYF; CDR3 DNA: TGTGCCAGCAGCTCCTCAAGCCTAGCCGAGGTCGAGCAGTACTTC
D gene: .; J gene: TRBJ1-2; V gene: TRBV18; clone size: .; CDR3 protein: CASSQVTENYGYTF; CDR3 DNA: TGTGCCAGCTCACAAGTGACAGAGAACTATGGCTACACCTTC
D gene: TRBD1; J gene: TRBJ2-5; V gene: TRBV18; clone size: .; CDR3 protein: CASSPARGLGTGQETQYF; CDR3 DNA: TGTGCCAGCTCACCAGCTAGAGGTCTCGGGACAGGGCAAGAGACCCAGTACTTC
D gene: .; J gene: TRBJ2-4; V gene: TRBV4-2; clone size: .; CDR3 protein: CASSTLPGQENIQYF; CDR3 DNA: TGTGCCAGCAGCACTCTCCCGGGACAAGAAAACATTCAGTACTTC
D gene: TRBD2; J gene: TRBJ2-1; V gene: TRBV6-5; clone size: .; CDR3 protein: CASSHSGGSYNEQFF; CDR3 DNA: TGTGCCAGCAGTCATAGCGGGGGCTCCTACAATGAGCAGTTCTTC
D gene: .; J gene: TRBJ1-3; V gene: TRBV19; clone size: .; CDR3 protein: CASSISYGTAGNTIYF; CDR3 DNA: TGTGCCAGTAGTATATCCTACGGGACGGCTGGAAACACCATATATTTT
D gene: .; J gene: TRBJ1-1; V gene: TRBV6-5; clone size: .; CDR3 protein: CASSWGGGNTEAFF; CDR3 DNA: TGTGCCAGCTCCTGGGGGGGAGGGAACACTGAAGCTTTCTTT
D gene: .; J gene: TRBJ2-1; V gene: TRBV12-5; clone size: .; CDR3 protein: CASGTLRDREQFF; CDR3 DNA: TGTGCTAGTGGTACTCTCCGGGATCGTGAGCAGTTCTTC
D gene: .; J gene: TRBJ1-2; V gene: TRBV7-9; clone size: .; CDR3 protein: CASRQDSKHGYTF; CDR3 DNA: TGTGCCAGCAGACAAGACAGCAAACATGGCTACACCTTC
D gene: TRBD2; J gene: TRBJ2-7; V gene: TRBV2; clone size: few; CDR3 protein: CASSDSSLAGVVYEQYF; CDR3 DNA: TGTGCCAGCAGTGATTCTTCCCTAGCGGGAGTCGTCTACGAGCAGTACTTC
D gene: .; J gene: TRBJ1-1; V gene: TRBV9; clone size: few; CDR3 protein: CASRPQNEAFF; CDR3 DNA: TGTGCCAGCAGACCACAGAATGAAGCTTTCTTT
D gene: .; J gene: TRBJ2-7; V gene: TRBV19; clone size: .; CDR3 protein: CASSSGGHGSYEQYF; CDR3 DNA: TGTGCCAGTAGTTCTGGGGGGCACGGATCCTACGAGCAGTACTTC
D gene: .; J gene: TRBJ1-4; V gene: TRBV20-1; clone size: .; CDR3 protein: CSAYQGAKLFF; CDR3 DNA: TGCAGTGCTTACCAGGGAGCAAAACTGTTTTTT
D gene: .; J gene: TRBJ1-1; V gene: TRBV13; clone size: .; CDR3 protein: CASSLDETARNTEAFF; CDR3 DNA: TGTGCCAGCAGCTTAGATGAGACAGCACGGAACACTGAAGCTTTCTTT
D gene: TRBD1; J gene: TRBJ1-2; V gene: TRBV28; clone size: .; CDR3 protein: CASSPTGVIYGYTF; CDR3 DNA: TGTGCCAGCAGTCCGACAGGGGTTATCTATGGCTACACCTTC
D gene: TRBD1; J gene: TRBJ2-1; V gene: TRBV5-6; clone size: .; CDR3 protein: CASSPKVWYRGFDEQFF; CDR3 DNA: TGTGCCAGCAGCCCCAAAGTCTGGTACAGGGGGTTCGATGAGCAGTTCTTC
D gene: .; J gene: TRBJ2-3; V gene: TRBV4-1; clone size: .; CDR3 protein: CASSQDRWGSTDTQYF; CDR3 DNA: TGCGCCAGCAGCCAAGATCGGTGGGGAAGCACAGATACGCAGTATTTT
D gene: .; J gene: TRBJ2-1; V gene: TRBV7-6; clone size: once; CDR3 protein: CASSLRYKKQGYNEQFF; CDR3 DNA: TGTGCCAGCAGCTTAAGATACAAAAAACAGGGCTACAATGAGCAGTTCTTC
D gene: .; J gene: TRBJ2-2; V gene: TRBV7-9; clone size: few; CDR3 protein: CASSKMTATGELFF; CDR3 DNA: TGTGCCAGCAGCAAAATGACAGCCACCGGGGAGCTGTTTTTT
D gene: .; J gene: TRBJ1-5; V gene: TRBV28; clone size: .; CDR3 protein: CASSFTGGGSNQPQHF; CDR3 DNA: TGTGCCAGCAGTTTTACGGGAGGCGGGAGCAATCAGCCCCAGCATTTT
D gene: .; J gene: TRBJ2-3; V gene: TRBV7-2; clone size: .; CDR3 protein: CASSLITQGSPQYF; CDR3 DNA: TGTGCCAGCAGCCTGATTACACAGGGTTCACCGCAGTATTTT
D gene: .; J gene: TRBJ1-2; V gene: TRBV6-5; clone size: .; CDR3 protein: CASSYVGRNFYGYTF; CDR3 DNA: TGTGCCAGCAGTTACGTGGGACGGAATTTCTATGGCTACACCTTC
D gene: TRBD2; J gene: TRBJ2-7; V gene: TRBV5-1; clone size: once; CDR3 protein: CASSPGLAGVSYEQYF; CDR3 DNA: TGCGCCAGCAGCCCGGGACTAGCGGGAGTCTCTTACGAGCAGTACTTC
D gene: TRBD1; J gene: TRBJ1-4; V gene: TRBV7-9; clone size: .; CDR3 protein: CASRGPGTANEKLFF; CDR3 DNA: TGTGCCAGCAGGGGTCCCGGGACAGCTAATGAAAAACTGTTTTTT
D gene: .; J gene: TRBJ2-2; V gene: TRBV6-5; clone size: .; CDR3 protein: CASSYSQVGELFF; CDR3 DNA: TGTGCCAGCAGTTACTCTCAGGTCGGGGAGCTGTTTTTT
D gene: .; J gene: TRBJ2-6; V gene: TRBV9; clone size: .; CDR3 protein: CASSVLSGANVLTF; CDR3 DNA: TGTGCCAGCAGCGTATTGTCTGGGGCCAACGTCCTGACTTTC
D gene: .; J gene: TRBJ2-2; V gene: TRBV6-5; clone size: .; CDR3 protein: CASSYRTTNTGELFF; CDR3 DNA: TGTGCCAGCAGTTATAGGACTACGAACACCGGGGAGCTGTTTTTT
D gene: TRBD1; J gene: TRBJ1-5; V gene: TRBV28; clone size: .; CDR3 protein: CASSLGTGNSNQPQHF; CDR3 DNA: TGTGCCAGCAGCCTTGGGACAGGGAATAGCAATCAGCCCCAGCATTTT
D gene: TRBD1; J gene: TRBJ1-5; V gene: TRBV7-9; clone size: .; CDR3 protein: CASSPTTTGVSQPQHF; CDR3 DNA: TGTGCCAGCAGCCCTACAACGACAGGGGTTAGTCAGCCCCAGCATTTT
D gene: .; J gene: TRBJ1-1; V gene: TRBV7-8; clone size: .; CDR3 protein: CATGGADTEAFF; CDR3 DNA: TGTGCCACCGGGGGGGCTGACACTGAAGCTTTCTTT
D gene: TRBD1; J gene: TRBJ1-5; V gene: TRBV19; clone size: .; CDR3 protein: CASTRTGGHQPQHF; CDR3 DNA: TGTGCCAGTACCCGGACAGGGGGCCATCAGCCCCAGCATTTT
D gene: TRBD2; J gene: TRBJ2-7; V gene: TRBV12-5; clone size: .; CDR3 protein: CASGLEAGPGLGFEQYF; CDR3 DNA: TGTGCTAGTGGTTTGGAGGCCGGCCCGGGACTAGGTTTCGAGCAGTACTTC
D gene: TRBD1; J gene: TRBJ2-7; V gene: TRBV4-2; clone size: .; CDR3 protein: CASSRRTGNRYEQYF; CDR3 DNA: TGTGCCAGCAGCCGCCGGACAGGGAACAGGTACGAGCAGTACTTC